The clone carrying this TCR beta chain was found a few times. What it binds is unknown. Using its own MiXCR run on the 5' RACE reads, TCRdb lists one record per CDR3 protein. The table shows 300,000 to 350,000 distinct CDR3 sequences, with approximately 14% occurring only once. This sample was included in a study of T-cell memory formation after mild COVID-19. Findings of the study overall: There were some responding clones in pre-infection memory, which suggested that cross-reactive memory had joined. Contracting CD4+ clones lay largely in CM and EM, with CD8+ ones residing in EMRA. Clones contracting day 15 to 85 were balanced CD4/CD8; later expanders leaned CD4+.

With V trimmed by 5 bases and J by 7 bases, 7 bases remained unmatched. CDR1 is DFQATT and CDR2 is SNEGSKA in the germline V gene (reference sequence). CDR3 length: 12 amino acids. The clonotype was recovered from a man aged 18 to 29 who had mild COVID-19 (a few samples of this study predate the infection). Cell type and time point are not known. The sequenced sample was PBMCs or a T cell subset sorted from them (not recorded which). The J gene is TRBJ2-5, the V gene TRBV20-1, with TRBD1 matching 7 bases. The CDR3 region is CSAEQGLGTQYF. In DNA form, the CDR3 reads TGCAGTGCTGAACAGGGGTTAGGGACCCAGTACTTC.